The sequence of this T cell receptor (beta chain) was determined in a study of beta chain features in type 1 diabetes. Between the trimmed V and J ends, which lost 4 bases and 10 bases, there was a span of 11 bases. The CDR3 sequence is 11 residues long. Per germline, CDR1 SGDLS and CDR2 YYNGEE. cDNA synthesis used the whole RNA isolate, giving expressed TCRB sequences. Profiling relied on immunoSEQ multiplex PCR, and the TCRdb table lists in-frame clones only, not all of them. The table records roughly 450,000 clones, roughly 13% of them present only once. The gene calls are TRBV9 and TRBJ1-1; no firm D call. Sequencing was performed on naive CD4+ T cells from blood. The source is a man aged 30 to 39 in good health. The CDR3 region is CASSPYSGAFF. DNA for the CDR3: TGTGCCAGCAGCCCTTATAGTGGAGCTTTCTTT.